The sequence of this T cell receptor beta chain was determined in a study of blood T cell repertoires in COVID-19. Looking at the study overall: PBMCs, B-cell-depleted T cells, or T cells provided the cDNA or gDNA that made up the material.

The CDR3 totals 13 residues. The germline CDR1 and CDR2 sequences are ENHRY and SYGVKD. V was cut by 2 bases and J by 3 bases, with 7 bases left in between. Data came from immunoSEQ multiplex PCR; TCRdb stores just in-frame clones and leaves some out. This table has roughly 70,000 clones, roughly nine tenths appearing once. The material sequenced was peripheral blood. The TCR comes from a man aged 70 or older with active COVID-19. This chain uses TRBV10-3 with TRBJ1-2; unclear D gene. CDR3 sequence (DNA): TGTGCCATCAGTGAGCGGCGGGACTATGGCTACACCTTC. Protein sequence: CAISERRDYGYTF.